This T cell receptor beta chain was obtained from a study of cytomegalovirus exposure and HLA in healthy donors. Overall study results and limits: A prior analysis recorded that most TCR beta V segments were productive about 87% or about 30% of the time. Approximately 18,000 TCR beta sequences were associated with HLA alleles at 0.05 false discovery rate in a later analysis. Serostatus for CMV was the only available immune exposure information. The study labeled fewer than 200 TCR beta chains cytomegalovirus-associated.

A note on this clone: Its target is unknown.

PCR primers comprised 60 Vbeta and 13 Jbeta primers. Libraries were prepared by immunoSEQ multiplex PCR; TCRdb keeps only in-frame clonotypes and omits some of them. The repertoire holds around 200,000 clones, with approximately 86% as singletons. Trimming took 4 bases from V and 4 from J, leaving 17 bases between them. Germline CDR1 is MNHEY and CDR2 is SVGAGI. The length of the CDR3 is 15 residues. The chain is built from TRBV6-5 and TRBJ2-7; a weak D match, TRBD2 (5 bases). The sequencing input was PBMCs. The clonotype originates from a woman aged 25 to 39 in good health and CMV-seronegative. CDR3 in amino acids: CASSSRLRAVYEQYF. CDR3 in DNA: TGTGCCAGCAGTTCCCGACTACGTGCCGTTTACGAGCAGTACTTC.